The 2 T cell receptor beta chains listed next were all sequenced from one sample in a study of blood T cells in healthy people across ages. Then a second PCR, running about 7 to 11 cycles, was carried out with a sample-barcoded 5' primer and a J-beta primer mix. TCRdb re-analysed the 5' RACE reads in MiXCR, keeping a single row per CDR3 protein. The table has 850,000 to 1,000,000 distinct CDR3 sequences, roughly half seen once; the top ten hold about a fifth. Sequencing was carried out using blood. The source of these receptors is an older woman in good health.

This clonotype appeared a few times. This chain joins TRBV28 and TRBJ1-2, with D unclear. Germline CDR1 is MDHEN and CDR2 is SYDVKM. The CDR3 length is 13 residues. V was trimmed by 2 bases and J by 7 bases, leaving 11 bases between them. CDR3 residues: CASSLGQISGYTF. As DNA, the CDR3 is TGTGCCAGCAGTTTAGGGCAGATAAGTGGCTACACCTTC.

The chain carries TRBV20-1 and TRBJ2-7; TRBD2 matches 10 bases. Germline V gene data show CDR1 as DFQATT and CDR2 as SNEGSKA (reference sequence). CDR3 length: 13 residues. With V trimmed by 6 bases and J by 5 bases, 7 bases remained unmatched. The CDR3: CSAILAGVHEQYF. For the CDR3, the DNA is TGCAGTGCGATCCTAGCGGGAGTTCACGAGCAGTACTTC.